This T cell receptor (beta chain) was observed in a study of blood T cells in healthy people across ages. Germline-derived CDR1 and CDR2 are MNHNY and SVGAGI (reference sequence). The V gene end was trimmed by 1 base and the J gene end by 0 bases; junction bases not matched to a gene: 1. The CDR3 runs 16 residues. Caucasian individuals from Russia who were healthy and aged about 6 to 95 acted as donors. Primed by a sample-barcoded 5' primer and a J-beta primer mix, a second PCR proceeded for roughly 7 to 11 cycles. The template-switch adaptor was a 5' adaptor with 12 random nucleotides. It tagged each cDNA molecule. TCRdb re-analysed the 5' RACE reads in MiXCR, keeping a single row per CDR3 protein. The repertoire has about 510,000 distinct CDR3 sequences, roughly a quarter of them found once; the top ten carry about 3.3%. This same sample was also part of a study on T cells of mothers and their children. From that second work: Every microgram of extracted RNA entered cDNA synthesis, around 1.6 ug per 15 ul. The second PCR used the M1S primer, and this primer added sample barcodes and 2-4 random nucleotides.

Sequences were obtained from blood. This TCR derives from a boy aged 2 to 9 in good health. The V call is TRBV6-6, the J call TRBJ2-4; 9 nucleotides line up with TRBD1. As DNA, the CDR3 is TGTGCCAGCAGTTACTGGACAGGGGAAGCCAAAAACATTCAGTACTTC. Translating gives CASSYWTGEAKNIQYF.